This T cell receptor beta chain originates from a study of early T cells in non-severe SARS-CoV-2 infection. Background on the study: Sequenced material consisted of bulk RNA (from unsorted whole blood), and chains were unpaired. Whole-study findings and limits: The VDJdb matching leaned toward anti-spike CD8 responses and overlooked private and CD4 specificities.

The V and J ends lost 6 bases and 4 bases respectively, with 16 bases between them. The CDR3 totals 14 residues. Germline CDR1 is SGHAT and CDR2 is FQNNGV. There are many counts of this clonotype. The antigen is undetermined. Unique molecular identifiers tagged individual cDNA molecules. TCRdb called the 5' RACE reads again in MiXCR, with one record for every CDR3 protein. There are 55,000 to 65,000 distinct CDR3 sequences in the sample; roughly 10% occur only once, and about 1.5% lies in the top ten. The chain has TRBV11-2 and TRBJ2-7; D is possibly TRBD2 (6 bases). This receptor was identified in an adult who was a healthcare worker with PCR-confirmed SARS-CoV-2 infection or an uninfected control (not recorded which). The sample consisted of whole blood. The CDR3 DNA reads TGTGCCAGCAGACCTGCTGTGGGGAGGTACGAGCAGTACTTC. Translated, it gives CASRPAVGRYEQYF.